This T cell receptor (beta chain) is drawn from a study of blood T cell repertoires in COVID-19. Trimming stripped 2 bases from V and 10 bases from J, with 9 bases between. The germline gives CDR1 ENHRY, CDR2 SYGVKD. This CDR3 comprises 13 residues. Data came from immunoSEQ multiplex PCR; TCRdb stores just in-frame clones and leaves some out. Among about 91,000 clones, around four fifths were seen once, and the ten largest hold roughly 10%. The sequencing sample was made of peripheral blood. The gene calls are TRBV10-3 and TRBJ1-6; maybe TRBD1 (5 bases). This sequence was found in a woman of 80 years or more with acute or convalescent COVID-19. Here the CDR3 DNA reads TGTGCCATCAGTGAGGTTAGGGGATCACCCCTCCACTTT. Amino acids: CAISEVRGSPLHF.